This is a list of T cell receptor beta chains from one sample in a study of blood T cell repertoires in COVID-19. TCRdb keeps only in-frame clones here, not all; method: immunoSEQ multiplex PCR. The table includes 450,000 to 500,000 clones, about 85% detected once. The specimen was PBMCs or T cells enriched from blood (not recorded which). The receptors come from an older woman who had recovered from COVID-19. The CDR3 runs from the conserved cysteine through the conserved F or W. D genes are given only for firm matches. The size of a clone is reported for some rows only, either as once, few or many, or as a class for expanded clones.

V gene: TRBV7-2
J gene: TRBJ2-7
clone size: -
D gene: -
CDR3 DNA: TGTGCCAGCAGCCCGGGCTACGAGCAGTACTTC
CDR3 protein: CASSPGYEQYF

V gene: TRBV4-1
J gene: TRBJ1-4
clone size: -
D gene: -
CDR3 DNA: TGCGCCAGCAGCCAAGTTGCGACCGAGGATGAAAAACTGTTTTTT
CDR3 protein: CASSQVATEDEKLFF

V gene: TRBV5-1
J gene: TRBJ1-2
clone size: -
D gene: TRBD1
CDR3 DNA: TGCGCCAGCAGCTTGGGGGGACAGGTCCTCTATGGCTACACCTTC
CDR3 protein: CASSLGGQVLYGYTF

V gene: TRBV25-1
J gene: TRBJ1-1
clone size: -
D gene: -
CDR3 DNA: TGTGCCAGCAGAGAGGACGGGGACACTGAAGCTTTCTTT
CDR3 protein: CASREDGDTEAFF

V gene: TRBV10-3
J gene: TRBJ1-3
clone size: -
D gene: -
CDR3 DNA: TGTGCCATCACGAAGGGGCCCCCGGACACCATATATTTT
CDR3 protein: CAITKGPPDTIYF

V gene: TRBV21-1
J gene: TRBJ2-3
clone size: -
D gene: -
CDR3 DNA: TGTGCCACCAGCCGGCAGGGGAAAGAAACAGATACGCAGTATTTT
CDR3 protein: CATSRQGKETDTQYF

V gene: TRBV5-4
J gene: TRBJ2-7
clone size: -
D gene: -
CDR3 DNA: TGTGCCAGCAGCCCTTGGGGGCTCTACGAGCAGTACTTC
CDR3 protein: CASSPWGLYEQYF

V gene: TRBV6-6
J gene: TRBJ2-7
clone size: -
D gene: TRBD1
CDR3 DNA: TGTGCCAGCAGCTCACAGGGGTCCCCCTCCTACGAGCAGTACTTC
CDR3 protein: CASSSQGSPSYEQYF

V gene: TRBV3-1/TRBV3-2
J gene: TRBJ2-5
clone size: once
D gene: TRBD2
CDR3 DNA: TGTGCCAGCAGCCAAGTTTTAAGCGGGGGGCTGCCCCAGGAGACCCAGTACTTC
CDR3 protein: CASSQVLSGGLPQETQYF

V gene: TRBV2
J gene: TRBJ1-2
clone size: -
D gene: TRBD1
CDR3 DNA: TGTGCCAGCAGCTTTGCGCAGGGGGAAAACTATGGCTACACCTTC
CDR3 protein: CASSFAQGENYGYTF

V gene: TRBV4-2
J gene: TRBJ1-5
clone size: few
D gene: TRBD1
CDR3 DNA: TGTGCCAGCAGCTCGGACAGGGACAATCAGCCCCAGCATTTT
CDR3 protein: CASSSDRDNQPQHF

V gene: TRBV4-1
J gene: TRBJ1-5
clone size: once
D gene: -
CDR3 DNA: TGCGCCAGCAGCCAAATAATGGCGGGACAGCCCCAGCATTTT
CDR3 protein: CASSQIMAGQPQHF

V gene: TRBV5-1
J gene: TRBJ2-2
clone size: -
D gene: -
CDR3 DNA: TGCGCCAGCAGCGACACCCGCACCGGGGAGCTGTTTTTT
CDR3 protein: CASSDTRTGELFF

V gene: TRBV25-1
J gene: TRBJ2-2
clone size: -
D gene: TRBD1
CDR3 DNA: TGTGCCAGCAGTGCCGGGACAGGGGGCCGCGCGAACACCGGGGAGCTGTTTTTT
CDR3 protein: CASSAGTGGRANTGELFF

V gene: TRBV4-1
J gene: TRBJ1-4
clone size: -
D gene: TRBD1
CDR3 DNA: TGCGCCAGCAGCCAAGTCCCCGGACAGGTCAATGAAAAACTGTTTTTT
CDR3 protein: CASSQVPGQVNEKLFF

V gene: TRBV6-5
J gene: TRBJ1-2
clone size: -
D gene: -
CDR3 DNA: TGTGCCAGCAGCCGCGGTATGGGCTACACCTTC
CDR3 protein: CASSRGMGYTF

V gene: TRBV2
J gene: TRBJ1-4
clone size: -
D gene: TRBD1
CDR3 DNA: TGTGCCAGCAGGCAGGGGGTGGGGACTAATGAAAAACTGTTTTTT
CDR3 protein: CASRQGVGTNEKLFF

V gene: TRBV6-1
J gene: TRBJ2-1
clone size: -
D gene: TRBD2
CDR3 DNA: TGTGCCAGCAGTGCCCTTAGCGGGGGCCGCGGGTATGAGCAGTTCTTC
CDR3 protein: CASSALSGGRGYEQFF

V gene: TRBV4-1
J gene: TRBJ1-3
clone size: -
D gene: -
CDR3 DNA: TGCGCCAGCAGCCTCTTCGACAGCCACTCTGGAAACACCATATATTTT
CDR3 protein: CASSLFDSHSGNTIYF

V gene: TRBV7-9
J gene: TRBJ2-3
clone size: -
D gene: TRBD2
CDR3 DNA: TGTGCCAGCAGCTTCGGGGGGGGCCTGACAGATACGCAGTATTTT
CDR3 protein: CASSFGGGLTDTQYF

V gene: TRBV4-1
J gene: TRBJ2-1
clone size: -
D gene: -
CDR3 DNA: TGCGCCAGCAGCCAAGTTCTAGCCCTAGATGAGCAGTTCTTC
CDR3 protein: CASSQVLALDEQFF

V gene: TRBV5-1
J gene: TRBJ2-6
clone size: -
D gene: TRBD1
CDR3 DNA: TGCGCCAGCAGCTTGGGGCCGGGACAGGGATTTACTTCGGCCAACGTCCTGACTTTC
CDR3 protein: CASSLGPGQGFTSANVLTF